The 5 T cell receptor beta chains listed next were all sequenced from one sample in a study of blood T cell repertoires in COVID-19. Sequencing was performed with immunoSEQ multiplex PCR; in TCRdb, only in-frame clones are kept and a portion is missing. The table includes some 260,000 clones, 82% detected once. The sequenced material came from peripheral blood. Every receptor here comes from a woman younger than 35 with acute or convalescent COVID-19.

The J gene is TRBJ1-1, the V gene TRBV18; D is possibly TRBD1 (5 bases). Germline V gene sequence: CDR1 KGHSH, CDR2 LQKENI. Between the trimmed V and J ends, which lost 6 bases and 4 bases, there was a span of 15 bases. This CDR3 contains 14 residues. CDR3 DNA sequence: TGTGCCAGCTCCCCGGGGGTCCTGATCACTGAAGCTTTCTTT. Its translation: CASSPGVLITEAFF.

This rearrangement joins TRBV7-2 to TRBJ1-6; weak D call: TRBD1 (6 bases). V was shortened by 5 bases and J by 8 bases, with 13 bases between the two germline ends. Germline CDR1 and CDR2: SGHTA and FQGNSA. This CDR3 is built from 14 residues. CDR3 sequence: CASSPGDLYSPLHF. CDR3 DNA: TGTGCCAGCAGCCCAGGGGATTTATATTCACCCCTCCACTTT.

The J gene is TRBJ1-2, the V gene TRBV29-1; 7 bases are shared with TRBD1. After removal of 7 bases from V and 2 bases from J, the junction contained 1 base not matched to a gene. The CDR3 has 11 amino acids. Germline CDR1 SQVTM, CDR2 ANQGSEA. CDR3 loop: CSAGQNYGYTF. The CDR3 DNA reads TGCAGCGCGGGACAGAACTATGGCTACACCTTC.

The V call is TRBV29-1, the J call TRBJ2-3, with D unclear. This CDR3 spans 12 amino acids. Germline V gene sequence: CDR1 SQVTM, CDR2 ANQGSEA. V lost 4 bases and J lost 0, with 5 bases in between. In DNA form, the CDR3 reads TGCAGCGTTGGGGCTAGCACAGATACGCAGTATTTT. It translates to CSVGASTDTQYF.

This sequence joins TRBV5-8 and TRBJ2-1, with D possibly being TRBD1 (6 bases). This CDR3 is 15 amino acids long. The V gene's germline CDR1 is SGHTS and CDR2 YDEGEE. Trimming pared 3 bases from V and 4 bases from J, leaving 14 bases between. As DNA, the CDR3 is TGTGCCAGCAGCTCCGGCACAGGGTATTACAATGAGCAGTTCTTC. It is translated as CASSSGTGYYNEQFF.